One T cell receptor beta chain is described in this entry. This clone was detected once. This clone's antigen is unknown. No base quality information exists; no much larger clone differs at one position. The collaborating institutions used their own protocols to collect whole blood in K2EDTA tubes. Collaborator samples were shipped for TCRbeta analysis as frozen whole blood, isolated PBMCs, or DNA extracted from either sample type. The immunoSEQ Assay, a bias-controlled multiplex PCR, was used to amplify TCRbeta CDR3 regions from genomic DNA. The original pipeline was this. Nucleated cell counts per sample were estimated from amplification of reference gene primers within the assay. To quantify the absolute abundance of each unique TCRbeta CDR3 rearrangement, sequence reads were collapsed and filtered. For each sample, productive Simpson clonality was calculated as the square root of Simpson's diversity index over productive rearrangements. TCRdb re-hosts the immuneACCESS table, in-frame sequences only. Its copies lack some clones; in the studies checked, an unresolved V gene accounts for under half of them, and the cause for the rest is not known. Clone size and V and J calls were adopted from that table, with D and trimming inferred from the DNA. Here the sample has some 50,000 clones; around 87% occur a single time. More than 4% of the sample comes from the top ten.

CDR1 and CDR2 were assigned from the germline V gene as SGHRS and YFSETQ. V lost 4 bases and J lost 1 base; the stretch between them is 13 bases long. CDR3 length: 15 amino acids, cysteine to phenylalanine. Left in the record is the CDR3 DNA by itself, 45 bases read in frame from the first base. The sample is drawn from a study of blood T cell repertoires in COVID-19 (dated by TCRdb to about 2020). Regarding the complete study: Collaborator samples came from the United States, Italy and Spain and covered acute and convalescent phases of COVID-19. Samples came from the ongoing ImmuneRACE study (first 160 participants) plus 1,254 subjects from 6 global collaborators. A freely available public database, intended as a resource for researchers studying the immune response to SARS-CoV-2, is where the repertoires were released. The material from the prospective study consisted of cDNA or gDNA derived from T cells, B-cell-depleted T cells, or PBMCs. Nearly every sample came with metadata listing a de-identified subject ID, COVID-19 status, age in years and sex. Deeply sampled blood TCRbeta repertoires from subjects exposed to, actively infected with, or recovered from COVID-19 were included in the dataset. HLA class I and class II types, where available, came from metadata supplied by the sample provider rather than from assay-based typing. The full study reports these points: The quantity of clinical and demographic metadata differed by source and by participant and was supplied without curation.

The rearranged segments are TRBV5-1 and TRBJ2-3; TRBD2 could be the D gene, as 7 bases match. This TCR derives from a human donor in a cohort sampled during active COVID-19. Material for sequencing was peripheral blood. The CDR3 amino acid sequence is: CASSPAGGRTDTQYF. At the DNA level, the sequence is TGCGCCAGCAGCCCGGCCGGGGGGCGCACAGATACGCAGTATTTT.